The 11 T cell receptor beta chains given below trace back to one sample, sequenced in a study of blood T cell repertoires in COVID-19 (dated by TCRdb to 2019 to 2021). Libraries were made using the immunoSEQ multiplex PCR assay. TCRdb took over this immuneACCESS table, retaining in-frame rearrangements with V and J assigned. Such tables are incomplete; in checked studies, under half of the missing clones stem from an unresolved V gene, and the remainder is unexplained. A total of under 450,000 clones appear in this sample, around 91% of them only once. Of the sample, 1.5% to 1.9% is held by the ten largest clones. Source material: peripheral blood. These receptor sequences come from a woman between 40 and 50 years old with COVID-19, enrolled during active disease.

The rearrangement uses TRBV4-3 and TRBJ1-1; 9 bases align to TRBD1. J gave up 2 bases and V 4 bases, and 2 bases lay outside the gene matches. CDR3 length equals 14 residues. From germline, CDR1 is LGHNA and CDR2 YSLEER. CDR3 in amino acids: CASSLTGGNTEAFF. The CDR3 DNA follows: TGCGCCAGCAGCCTGACAGGGGGAAACACTGAAGCTTTCTTT.

The V gene is TRBV9, the J gene TRBJ1-3; a possible D gene is TRBD1 (5 bases). The CDR3 contains 16 residues. V dropped 4 bases and J dropped 0 bases, with 14 bases sitting between them. The germline V gene has CDR1 SGDLS and CDR2 YYNGEE. CDR3 loop: CASSPRGDSSGNTIYF. The CDR3 DNA is TGTGCCAGCAGCCCCAGAGGCGACAGCTCTGGAAACACCATATATTTT. The variable domain in full, completed from reference TRBV9 and TRBJ1-3, reads DSGVTQTPKHLITATGQRVTLRCSPRSGDLSVYWYQQSLDQGLQFLIQYYNGEERAKGNILERFSAQQFPDLHSELNLSSLELGDSALYFCASSPRGDSSGNTIYFGEGSWLTVV.

J is TRBJ1-2 and V is TRBV10-3; D not resolved. This CDR3 spans 16 amino acids. The germline V gene has CDR1 ENHRY and CDR2 SYGVKD. V dropped 4 bases and J dropped 5 bases, with 20 bases sitting between them. The CDR3 DNA follows: TGTGCCATCAGTGCGAGGGAAACCATCTTGGGGTATGGCTACACCTTC. It is translated as CAISARETILGYGYTF.

J is TRBJ2-3 and V is TRBV9; 10 bases align to TRBD2. In germline, CDR1 is SGDLS, CDR2 YYNGEE. The V segment lost 0 bases and the J segment 5 bases; nucleotides outside the gene matches: 9. The CDR3 is 17 residues long. The CDR3 protein is CASSVDDLAGVVDTQYF. The CDR3, as DNA: TGTGCCAGCAGCGTAGATGATCTAGCGGGAGTTGTAGATACGCAGTATTTT.

This clone occurred once. The rearrangement links TRBV7-2 to TRBJ2-7; weak D call: TRBD2 (5 bases). The CDR3 runs 13 residues. V shed 1 base and J shed 6 bases, with 10 bases lying between them. The germline V gene has CDR1 SGHTA and CDR2 FQGNSA. CDR3 nucleotide sequence: TGTGCCAGCAGCTTAGGCCCGGGGAGCGAGCAGTACTTC. Translated: CASSLGPGSEQYF. The whole variable domain, remainder taken from reference TRBV7-2 and TRBJ2-7, is GAGVSQSPSNKVTEKGKDVELRCDPISGHTALYWYRQSLGQGLEFLIYFQGNSAPDKSGLPSDRFSAERTGGSVSTLTIQRTQQEDSAVYLCASSLGPGSEQYFGPGTRLTVT.

The CDR3 spells CASSLAGTGGGYTF. DNA of the CDR3: TGTGCCAGCAGCTTAGCCGGGACAGGGGGCGGCTACACCTTC. V and J are TRBV7-9 and TRBJ1-2; 12 bases agree with TRBD1. J gave up 8 bases and V 0 bases, and 1 base lay outside the gene matches. From germline, CDR1 is SEHNR and CDR2 FQNEAQ (reference sequence). The CDR3 is made up of 14 amino acids.

This chain uses TRBV28 with TRBJ1-1; TRBD1 agrees at 8 bases. V shed 4 bases and J 3 bases; nucleotides not matched to a gene: 7. CDR1 and CDR2 (germline): MDHEN, SYDVKM. CDR3 size: 15 residues. CDR3 region: CASSSYDRGDTEAFF. For the CDR3, the DNA is TGTGCCAGCAGTTCGTATGACAGGGGTGACACTGAAGCTTTCTTT.

Points on this clone: Other nucleotide sequences in the sample specify the same CDR3. The CDR3 spells CSVGLARETQYF. The DNA for the CDR3 is TGCAGCGTGGGACTAGCAAGGGAGACCCAGTACTTC. The V gene is TRBV29-1, the J gene TRBJ2-5; TRBD2 agrees at 9 bases. The CDR3 has 12 residues. CDR1 is SQVTM and CDR2 is ANQGSEA in the germline V gene. Trimming removed 6 bases from V and 5 bases from J; junction bases left unmatched: 4.

The CDR3 DNA is TGTGCCATGGGGCATAAGACTGGGGGCGGGCAGTTCTTC. It translates to CAMGHKTGGGQFF. This chain links TRBV7-9 with TRBJ2-1, with a tentative D call TRBD1 (6 bases). In germline, CDR1 is SEHNR, CDR2 FQNEAQ (reference sequence). V was pared by 10 bases and J by 12 bases, with 22 bases between. This CDR3 comprises 13 residues.

This chain joins TRBV7-8 and TRBJ1-1, with D unresolved. The V gene lost 1 base and the J gene lost 10 bases, with 13 bases spanning the gap. This CDR3 is built from 13 residues. Germline V gene sequence: CDR1 SGHVS, CDR2 FQNEAQ. CDR3 loop: CASSLGGSRLAFF. The CDR3 nucleotides are TGTGCCAGCAGCTTAGGTGGCTCCCGCCTAGCTTTCTTT.

The chain links TRBV5-8 to TRBJ1-2; 7 bases align to TRBD1. This CDR3 is built from 14 residues. J was trimmed by 7 bases and V by 6 bases; bases with no gene match: 12. Germline assignment: CDR1 SGHTS and CDR2 YDEGEE. CDR3 amino acids: CASTSGPGTAGYTF. In DNA form, the CDR3 reads TGTGCCAGCACCTCTGGCCCCGGGACAGCTGGCTACACCTTC. Combining the CDR3 with reference TRBV5-8 and TRBJ1-2 gives the whole variable domain EAGVTQSPTHLIKTRGQQATLRCSPISGHTSVYWYQQALGLGLQFLLWYDEGEERNRGNFPPRFSGRQFPNYSSELNVNALELEDSALYLCASTSGPGTAGYTFGSGTRLTVV.